The present T cell receptor (beta chain) was sequenced within a study of T cells in Graves' hyperthyroidism and ophthalmopathy. Broader study findings: In blood, most of the thyroid clonotypes expanded above 0.001 were also present.

RNA transcripts gave rise to amplified TCR beta CDR3 regions. The primer set for the first-round RT-PCR of the TCR CDR3 was HTBI. Via MiXCR, TCRdb re-called the multiplex PCR reads, giving one row per CDR3 protein. The data contain under 650,000 distinct CDR3 sequences, roughly 16% of them seen just once; the ten biggest clones take up around 3.9%. The V gene's germline CDR1 is SGHAT and CDR2 FQDESV (reference sequence). Trimming left V 2 bases short and J 6 bases short, with 11 bases between. The CDR3 length is 14 residues. This clonotype was counted at least ten times. Its antigen remains unknown. Newly diagnosed hyperthyroidism patients aged 18 to 65 years had disease lasting under 2 months.

The origin of this receptor is a woman in her 30s with Graves' hyperthyroidism. J is TRBJ2-1 and V is TRBV11-1; D call uncertain. Sequencing was carried out using blood. CDR3 DNA: TGTGCCAGCAGCTTATCTGTAGGTAGCAATGAGCAGTTCTTC. Amino acid sequence: CASSLSVGSNEQFF.